This T cell receptor beta chain was sequenced during a study of blood T cell repertoires in COVID-19. Overall study context: Material from acute and convalescent COVID-19 was sourced from the United States, Italy and Spain. Sources were T cells, B-cell-depleted T cells, or PBMCs; the material itself was cDNA or gDNA.

Categorization into cohorts depended on clinical history that participants reported. Shortly before study entry, within 2 weeks, exposed participants had met a COVID-19 case. TCRdb keeps only in-frame clones here, not all; method: immunoSEQ multiplex PCR. The sample includes some 180,000 clones, roughly 84% seen only once; the top ten take less than 3.5%. J lost 0 bases, V lost 4 bases, and 9 bases had no gene match. Germline V gives CDR1 SGHDT, CDR2 YYEEEE. The CDR3 totals 16 residues. This chain connects TRBV5-6 to TRBJ2-5; 7 bases agree with TRBD1. Sequencing input: PBMCs or T cells enriched from blood (not recorded which). The clonotype originates from a woman aged 25 to 39 who had been exposed to COVID-19. The CDR3 is CASSHTGETDQETQYF. The CDR3 coding sequence is TGTGCCAGCAGCCATACAGGGGAAACGGACCAAGAGACCCAGTACTTC.